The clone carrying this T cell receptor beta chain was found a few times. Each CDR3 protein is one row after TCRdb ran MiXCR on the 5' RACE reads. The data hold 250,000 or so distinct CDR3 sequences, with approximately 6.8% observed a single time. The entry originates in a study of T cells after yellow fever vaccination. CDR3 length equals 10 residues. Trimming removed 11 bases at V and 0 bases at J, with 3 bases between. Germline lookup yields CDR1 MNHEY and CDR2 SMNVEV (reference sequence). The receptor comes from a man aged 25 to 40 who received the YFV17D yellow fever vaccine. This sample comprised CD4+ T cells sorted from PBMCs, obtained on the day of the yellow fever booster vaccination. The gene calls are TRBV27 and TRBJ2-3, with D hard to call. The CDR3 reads CALSTDTQYF. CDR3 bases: TGTGCCCTTAGCACAGATACGCAGTATTTT.